This entry concerns a single T cell receptor (beta chain). Its specificity is unknown. Treatment denoted: 15 Gy SBRT to primary tumor, nephrectomy 4 weeks later. CDR1 SGHRS and CDR2 YFSETQ come from the germline V gene. Trimming stripped 4 bases from V and 10 bases from J, with 23 bases between. This CDR3 has 15 amino acids. These data come from a study of radiation and T cells in renal cell carcinoma. Sequencing used immunoSEQ multiplex PCR; TCRdb keeps in-frame clones, though not all of them. The sample includes 15,000 to 20,000 clones, less than 65% of them seen just once. Study-level points and caveats: In blood, top tumor clones expanded by 2 weeks, shrinking by 4.

The material was tumor tissue, obtained from a patient whose treatment included radiotherapy and nephrectomy. The source is a man over 45 with renal cell carcinoma. The V and J genes are TRBV5-1 and TRBJ1-1; D not certain. The CDR3 DNA reads TGCGCCAGCAGCGAGAGAGGGCAGGCCAGGTCTTCAGCTTTCTTT. Translated, it gives CASSERGQARSSAFF.